Shown below are 13 T cell receptor beta chains from a single sample sequenced in a study of Ad26.COV2.S vaccination and SARS-CoV-2 variants. The treatment: about 20 received Ad26.COV2.S at low or high dose, single or two shots; several received placebo; per-sample allocation not given. It was on day 63 after the first vaccine or placebo injection that samples were taken. TCRdb's copy holds only in-frame clones and misses some; the assay was immunoSEQ multiplex PCR. The sample lists hundreds of thousands of clones; 80% to 90% were seen once. Here the sequenced sample was peripheral blood, taken in a trial of Ad26.COV2.S vaccine versus placebo. The origin of the receptors is a person between 18 and 59 years old who received the Ad26.COV2.S COVID-19 vaccine or a placebo.

This chain joins TRBV30 and TRBJ2-1; 7 bases align to TRBD1. CDR3 length equals 12 residues. Trimming took 8 bases from V and 0 from J; bases not matched to a gene: 1. The germline CDR1 and CDR2 sequences are GTSNPN and SVGIG (reference sequence). This CDR3 reads CAGDSSYNEQFF. CDR3 bases: TGTGCCGGGGACAGCTCCTACAATGAGCAGTTCTTC.

This clone has at least ten counts. The chain employs TRBV5-5 and TRBJ1-2; TRBD1 agrees at 9 bases. The length of the CDR3 is 14 residues. J lost 3 bases, V lost 0 bases, and 0 bases had no gene match. Looked up from germline, CDR1 is SGHKS and CDR2 is YYEKEE (reference sequence). The CDR3 loop is CASSLGDRDYGYTF. Written as DNA, the CDR3 is TGTGCCAGCAGCTTGGGGGACAGGGACTATGGCTACACCTTC. The entire variable domain, with the rest obtained from reference TRBV5-5 and TRBJ1-2, is as follows: DAGVTQSPTHLIKTRGQQVTLRCSPISGHKSVSWYQQVLGQGPQFIFQYYEKEERGRGNFPDRFSARQFPNYSSELNVNALLLGDSALYLCASSLGDRDYGYTFGSGTRLTVV.

The chain combines TRBV18 with TRBJ2-7; TRBD2 matches at 11 bases. CDR1 KGHSH and CDR2 LQKENI come from the germline V gene. V dropped 3 bases and J dropped 4; count of bases not matched to a gene: 5. The CDR3 consists of 15 residues. The CDR3 here is CASSPGTSGKYEQYF. The CDR3 DNA reads as TGTGCCAGCTCACCGGGGACTAGCGGAAAATACGAGCAGTACTTC. Full variable domain (remainder filled in from reference TRBV18 and TRBJ2-7): NAGVMQNPRHLVRRRGQEARLRCSPMKGHSHVYWYRQLPEEGLKFMVYLQKENIIDESGMPKERFSAEFPKEGPSILRIQQVVRGDSAAYFCASSPGTSGKYEQYFGPGTRLTVT.

The chain joins TRBV18 to TRBJ2-7; TRBD1 matches at 8 bases. This CDR3 is built from 14 residues. The V and J ends lost 2 bases and 4 bases, in that order; junction bases with no gene match: 4. CDR1 is KGHSH and CDR2 is LQKENI in the germline V gene. The DNA for the CDR3 is TGTGCCAGCTCACCAAATCAGGGGGCGTACGAGCAGTACTTC. It translates to CASSPNQGAYEQYF.

V gene TRBV7-2 combines with J gene TRBJ1-1; D is perhaps TRBD1 (5 bases). V lost 0 bases and J lost 0, with 14 bases in between. Germline CDR1 reads SGHTA; CDR2 reads FQGNSA. This CDR3 contains 17 residues. The CDR3 DNA reads TGTGCCAGCAGCTTAGCGCTGGCAGGGACTATGAACACTGAAGCTTTCTTT. This gives the protein CASSLALAGTMNTEAFF.

V gene TRBV5-4 combines with J gene TRBJ2-3; 7 bases are shared with TRBD2. The J segment lost 4 bases and the V segment lost 0 bases, leaving 8 bases of the junction unmatched. Germline assignment: CDR1 SGHNT and CDR2 YYREEE (reference sequence). This CDR3 region has 16 residues. The CDR3 coding sequence is TGTGCCAGCAGCTTGGCCGTGGCGGGAGTTTCAGATACGCAGTATTTT. Translated: CASSLAVAGVSDTQYF.

V usage is TRBV19 and J usage is TRBJ2-5, with D hard to call. The CDR3 spans 16 residues. Looked up from germline, CDR1 is LNHDA and CDR2 is SQIVND (reference sequence). V was pared by 2 bases and J by 5 bases, with 18 bases between. This CDR3 reads CASSINPPTLGETQYF. The CDR3 nucleotides read TGTGCCAGTAGTATAAATCCCCCGACGTTGGGGGAGACCCAGTACTTC.

The J gene is TRBJ2-1, the V gene TRBV25-1; 8 bases fit TRBD2. J lost 8 bases, V lost 4 bases, and 13 bases had no gene match. The CDR3 is 16 amino acids. Per germline, CDR1 MGHDK and CDR2 SYGVNS. DNA for the CDR3: TGTGCCAGCAGTGGCCCGGGTCGGGAGGGCCGGTATGAGCAGTTCTTC. Translating gives CASSGPGREGRYEQFF.

This chain links TRBV4-3 with TRBJ1-3, with no clear D. The CDR3 is 16 residues long. With 4 bases removed from V and 0 bases from J, the gap between germline ends came to 13 bases. Per the germline V gene, CDR1 is LGHNA and CDR2 is YSLEER. The CDR3 nucleotides are TGCGCCAGCAGCCCCCGAGGGCAGGCCTCTGGAAACACCATATATTTT. Protein sequence: CASSPRGQASGNTIYF.

The genes are TRBV10-3 and TRBJ2-7, with a weak D call TRBD2 (6 bases). V was clipped by 6 bases and J by 3 bases, with 9 bases between them. This CDR3 has 12 amino acids. The germline V gene has CDR1 ENHRY and CDR2 SYGVKD. CDR3 nucleotides: TGTGCCATCAGCCGGGAGAACTACGAGCAGTACTTC. This encodes CAISRENYEQYF.

The chain employs TRBV10-2 and TRBJ2-3; perhaps TRBD2 as D (6 bases). The CDR3 totals 16 residues. Per germline, CDR1 WSHSY and CDR2 SAAADI. V dropped 11 bases and J dropped 4 bases, with 25 bases sitting between them. The CDR3 DNA follows: TGCGCCTCGAAAGACCCGGGGAGAGGAGGGGCAGATACGCAGTATTTT. Residues: CASKDPGRGGADTQYF.

The rearrangement uses TRBV6-5 and TRBJ1-5; 7 nucleotides match TRBD1. V shed 5 bases and J 7 bases; nucleotides not matched to a gene: 5. Germline assignment: CDR1 MNHEY and CDR2 SVGAGI. This CDR3 contains 13 residues. DNA for the CDR3: TGTGCCAGCAGTCGACCGGGACAGCAGCCCCAGCATTTT. Residues: CASSRPGQQPQHF.

J is TRBJ1-5 and V is TRBV5-6; 9 bases fit TRBD1. Germline assignment: CDR1 SGHDT and CDR2 YYEEEE. This CDR3 region has 16 residues. With V trimmed by 4 bases and J by 3 bases, 8 bases remained unmatched. The CDR3 spells CASSALGQGNNQPQHF. Here the CDR3 DNA reads TGTGCCAGCAGCGCCTTGGGACAGGGTAACAATCAGCCCCAGCATTTT. The full variable domain, completed using reference TRBV5-6 and TRBJ1-5, is DAGVTQSPTHLIKTRGQQVTLRCSPKSGHDTVSWYQQALGQGPQFIFQYYEEEERQRGNFPDRFSGHQFPNYSSELNVNALLLGDSALYLCASSALGQGNNQPQHFGDGTRLSIL.